This T cell receptor (beta chain) was sequenced in a study of blood T cell repertoires in COVID-19. In the original processing: Nucleated cell counts were estimated from reference gene primer amplification. The data were produced by immunoSEQ multiplex PCR, yet TCRdb's version contains in-frame clones alone and is incomplete. For V, J and clone size, that table is used; D and trimming come from the DNA. The sample has 300,000 or so clones; approximately 89% are singletons. The germline CDR1 and CDR2 sequences are DFQATT and SNEGSKA (reference sequence). This CDR3 spans 12 amino acids. V trimming: 3 bases; J trimming: 4 bases; junction bases outside the gene matches: 2. Worth noting for this clone: Other DNA variants within this sample encode the same CDR3.

The TCR originated in a woman aged 50 to 60 who had recovered from COVID-19. Sequenced: peripheral blood. The chain recombines TRBV20-1 with TRBJ2-7; 8 nucleotides line up with TRBD1. CDR3 sequence (DNA): TGCAGTGCTAGTCAGGGGGCGTACGAGCAGTACTTC. Protein sequence: CSASQGAYEQYF.